The source of this TCR beta chain is a study of CD8+ T cells in alopecia areata. For the study at large: Treated patients were given 5 to 10 mg oral tofacitinib twice daily. Once tofacitinib had been taken for 6 to 18 months, 6 months off drug followed.

Reverse transcription of extracted RNA yielded cDNA, which provided the sequencing template. TCRdb's copy holds only in-frame clones and misses some; the assay was immunoSEQ multiplex PCR. The data show 40,000 to 45,000 clones, roughly 92% seen once. Treatment indicated: oral pan-JAK inhibitor, 5-10 mg twice daily. Both peripheral blood and punch biopsies of lesional scalp skin were obtained from patients who had alopecia areata. CDR3 length: 13 amino acids. In germline, CDR1 is SGHVS, CDR2 FQNEAQ. Trimming removed 5 bases at V and 4 bases at J, with 9 bases between. Sequencing used CD8+ T cells sorted from blood, obtained at week 24, from a patient treated with tofacitinib. The clonotype originates from a human donor with alopecia areata. The chain carries TRBV7-8 and TRBJ2-1; D unclear. CDR3 loop: CASSPHGYNEQFF. In DNA, the CDR3 is TGTGCCAGCAGCCCCCATGGGTACAATGAGCAGTTCTTC. The whole variable domain, remainder taken from reference TRBV7-8 and TRBJ2-1, is GAGVSQSPRYKVAKRGQDVALRCDPISGHVSLFWYQQALGQGPEFLTYFQNEAQLDKSGLPSDRFFAERPEGSVSTLKIQRTQQEDSAVYLCASSPHGYNEQFFGPGTRLTVL.